Shown below are 23 T cell receptor beta chains from a single sample sequenced in a study of regulatory T cells in long-lasting Graves disease. This sample's time point: persistent/refractory GD, antithyroid drugs over 5 years with positive TRAb. The TCR library used RNA extracted from PBMCs. Construction of TCR beta libraries relied on iRepertoire HTBI primers and on Arm-PCR targeting CDR3 regions. TCRdb called the multiplex PCR reads again in MiXCR, with one record for every CDR3 protein. The profile shows 350,000 to 450,000 distinct CDR3 sequences, 21% of them singletons. The specimen was peripheral blood mononuclear cells (PBMCs), collected when the disease was refractory, from a patient treated with antithyroid drugs. Source of these receptors: a female donor with Graves disease.

This clonotype was seen just once. The chain uses TRBV30 and TRBJ1-4; D may be TRBD1 (5 bases). Trimming removed 0 bases from V and 5 bases from J, with 28 bases in between. This CDR3 has 20 residues. Germline V CDR1 and CDR2: GTSNPN, SVGIG (reference sequence). The CDR3, as DNA: TGTGCCTGGAGTGTCGGAGCGCGACAGAGAAAATTGGGGATCAATGAAAAACTGTTTTTT. Its translation is CAWSVGARQRKLGINEKLFF.

This clonotype was counted a few times. The chain uses TRBV20-1 and TRBJ1-2; possible D gene TRBD1, 6 bases. Trimming left V 1 base short and J 1 base short, with 10 bases between. Germline-derived CDR1 and CDR2 are DFQATT and SNEGSKA (reference sequence). The CDR3 consists of 14 residues. In DNA form, the CDR3 reads TGCAGTGCTAGAGGAGTGGACAGTAACTATGGCTACACCTTC. It yields the protein CSARGVDSNYGYTF.

The gene calls are TRBV5-6 and TRBJ1-1, with D possibly being TRBD1 (5 bases). The CDR3 sequence is 13 residues long. V was cut by 6 bases and J by 5 bases, with 14 bases left in between. The germline V gene encodes CDR1 SGHDT and CDR2 YYEEEE. CDR3 sequence (DNA): TGTGCCAGCACCCTGGGGGGGACGACTGAAGCTTTCTTT. This encodes CASTLGGTTEAFF.

This clonotype was seen ten or more times. The chain employs TRBV27 and TRBJ2-7, with 11 bases that match TRBD2. The CDR3 has 15 amino acids. V was pared by 5 bases and J by 3 bases, with 6 bases of the junction left unmatched. Germline V gene lookup returns CDR1 MNHEY and CDR2 SMNVEV (reference sequence). CDR3 in amino acids: CASSRTGTSGYEQYF. In DNA, the CDR3 is TGTGCCAGCAGTCGAACCGGGACTAGCGGCTACGAGCAGTACTTC.

The CDR3 DNA reads as TGTGCCAGCAATTCCCGGGAGGGCGGGACCCAGTACTTC. Encoded protein: CASNSREGGTQYF. The V call is TRBV2, the J call TRBJ2-5, with 8 bases matching TRBD2. The CDR3 contains 13 residues. CDR1 is SNHLY and CDR2 is FYNNEI in the germline V gene. Trimming took 7 bases from V and 7 from J; bases not matched to a gene: 8.

This clonotype was seen repeatedly, ten times or more. The rearrangement links TRBV3-1 to TRBJ1-2; 7 nucleotides align to TRBD1. The CDR3 sequence is 15 residues long. Germline lookup yields CDR1 LGHDT and CDR2 YNNKEL (reference sequence). The junction had 8 bases not matched to a gene; V was cut back by 4 bases and J by 3 bases. The chain's CDR3 is CASSRVGGQHYGYTF. CDR3 nucleotides: TGTGCCAGCAGCCGAGTCGGGGGACAGCACTATGGCTACACCTTC.

This clonotype was seen ten or more times. The rearrangement joins TRBV19 to TRBJ1-2; a possible D gene is TRBD1 (6 bases). The CDR3 consists of 15 residues. Trimming cost V 1 base and J 4 bases, with 13 bases left between them. Germline CDR1 LNHDA, CDR2 SQIVND (reference sequence). CDR3 sequence: CASSIASRGGYGYTF. DNA for the CDR3: TGTGCCAGTAGTATAGCCTCGAGGGGGGGCTATGGCTACACCTTC.

Ten or more counts support this clonotype. The genes are TRBV28 and TRBJ2-7; D not resolved. This CDR3 region has 11 residues. Trimming left V 6 bases short and J 10 bases short, with 13 bases between. Germline values: CDR1 MDHEN, CDR2 SYDVKM. CDR3 nucleotide sequence: TGTGCCAGCAGCCCATCCCTCGAACAGTACTTC. Translated: CASSPSLEQYF.

The chain has TRBV10-3 and TRBJ2-5; 9 nucleotides match TRBD2. CDR3 length equals 12 residues. The ends lost 9 bases at V and 5 bases at J; junction bases unmatched: 4. Germline V gene lookup returns CDR1 ENHRY and CDR2 SYGVKD. CDR3 nucleotides: TGTGCCATTAGCGGGAGTGGGGAGACCCAGTACTTC. Residues: CAISGSGETQYF.

This clonotype has ten or more counts. The chain recombines TRBV28 with TRBJ1-1, with D hard to call. In germline, CDR1 is MDHEN, CDR2 SYDVKM. Between the trimmed V and J ends, which lost 4 bases and 1 base, there was a span of 16 bases. The CDR3 has 16 residues. CDR3 nucleotide sequence: TGTGCCAGCAGTTCCCCAGACAAGATTAAGAACACTGAAGCTTTCTTT. Translating gives CASSSPDKIKNTEAFF. The full variable domain, in which reference TRBV28 and TRBJ1-1 provide the parts outside the CDR3, is DVKVTQSSRYLVKRTGEKVFLECVQDMDHENMFWYRQDPGLGLRLIYFSYDVKMKEKGDIPEGYSVSREKKERFSLILESASTNQTSMYLCASSSPDKIKNTEAFFGQGTRLTVV.

The V and J genes are TRBV27 and TRBJ2-1, with 7 bases that match TRBD2. Trimming removed 2 bases from V and 7 bases from J; junction bases left unmatched: 11. The germline gives CDR1 MNHEY, CDR2 SMNVEV (reference sequence). The CDR3 contains 16 residues. For the CDR3, the DNA is TGTGCCAGCAGTTTAACGTTCGGGGGGTATGGGAATGAGCAGTTCTTC. It translates to CASSLTFGGYGNEQFF.

This clonotype occurred a few times. This rearrangement joins TRBV27 to TRBJ2-3, with D unresolved. The germline V and J ends were trimmed by 6 bases and 1 base, with 11 bases remaining between them. The CDR3 is made up of 14 amino acids. CDR1 MNHEY and CDR2 SMNVEV come from the germline V gene (reference sequence). The CDR3 loop is CASSPFTGTDTQYF. CDR3 nucleotide sequence: TGTGCCAGCAGCCCCTTTACGGGCACAGATACGCAGTATTTT.

The sample holds many counts of this clonotype. The V gene is TRBV28, the J gene TRBJ2-7; 13 bases match TRBD2. CDR3 length equals 16 residues. V lost 8 bases to trimming and J lost 2 bases; unmatched junction nucleotides: 9. The germline V gene has CDR1 MDHEN and CDR2 SYDVKM. CDR3 DNA: TGTGCCAGCCATCGGACTAGCGGGAGAGGAACCTACGAGCAGTACTTC. Its translation is CASHRTSGRGTYEQYF.

In this sample, this clonotype turned up a few times. V gene TRBV6-1 combines with J gene TRBJ1-2; 9 nucleotides line up with TRBD1. The CDR3 is 13 amino acids. The J segment lost 2 bases and the V segment lost 7 bases, leaving 2 bases of the junction unmatched. Looked up from germline, CDR1 is MNHNS and CDR2 is SASEGT. This chain's CDR3 is CASMDRGNYGYTF. The CDR3 region has the DNA TGTGCCAGCATGGACAGGGGAAACTATGGCTACACCTTC.

This chain connects TRBV6-5 to TRBJ2-2; TRBD1 matches at 7 bases. The V and J ends lost 4 bases and 0 bases, in that order; junction bases with no gene match: 11. This CDR3 has 18 amino acids. CDR1 MNHEY and CDR2 SVGAGI come from the germline V gene. CDR3: CASSSPRHGTANTGELFF. The DNA for the CDR3 is TGTGCCAGCAGTTCCCCACGACACGGGACAGCGAACACCGGGGAGCTGTTTTTT.

This clonotype was seen more than once but under ten times. The chain couples TRBV19 to TRBJ2-5; 12 bases match TRBD2. The V and J ends lost 3 bases and 4 bases, in that order; junction bases with no gene match: 3. This CDR3 has 15 residues. The germline gives CDR1 LNHDA, CDR2 SQIVND (reference sequence). As DNA, the CDR3 is TGTGCCAGTAGTATTCCGGGACTAGCGGGAGAGACCCAGTACTTC. Translation gives CASSIPGLAGETQYF.

This clonotype was counted at least ten times. V usage is TRBV12-3 or TRBV12-4 and J usage is TRBJ2-5; 8 nucleotides agree with TRBD2. V trimming: 6 bases; J trimming: 2 bases; junction bases outside the gene matches: 8. The CDR3 spans 15 residues. This CDR3 is CASRAGGTSQETQYF. Here the CDR3 DNA reads TGTGCCAGCAGGGCCGGGGGGACTAGTCAAGAGACCCAGTACTTC.

This clonotype was recorded a few times. J is TRBJ2-7 and V is TRBV13, with D maybe TRBD2 (6 bases). Trimming cost V 5 bases and J 3 bases, with 11 bases left between them. The germline V gene has CDR1 PRHDT and CDR2 FYEKMQ (reference sequence). CDR3 length: 13 residues. The CDR3 loop is CASSPQGGYEQYF. The CDR3 region has the DNA TGTGCCAGCAGCCCCCAGGGAGGCTACGAGCAGTACTTC.

The chain carries TRBV5-1 and TRBJ2-3, with D perhaps TRBD1 or TRBD2 (5 bases each). V was pared by 2 bases and J by 1 base, with 11 bases between. The CDR3 spans 15 residues. Germline lookup yields CDR1 SGHRS and CDR2 YFSETQ. Here the CDR3 DNA reads TGCGCCAGCAGCTTATGGGGGAGAGGCACAGATACGCAGTATTTT. This encodes CASSLWGRGTDTQYF.

The V gene is TRBV4-2, the J gene TRBJ2-2; D possibly corresponds to TRBD2 (5 bases). Trimming left V 3 bases short and J 4 bases short, with 12 bases between. CDR1 and CDR2 from the germline V gene are LGHNA and YNFKEQ. The CDR3 has 15 amino acids. The CDR3 coding sequence is TGTGCCAGCAGCCAGGGCCAAGAGGGCACCGGGGAGCTGTTTTTT. Amino acids: CASSQGQEGTGELFF.

This clonotype was counted a few times. This chain joins TRBV7-9 and TRBJ1-4; maybe TRBD1 (6 bases). This CDR3 region has 13 residues. The germline CDR1 and CDR2 sequences are SEHNR and FQNEAQ (reference sequence). Deletions cut 5 bases from V and 8 bases from J, with 12 bases between. The CDR3 DNA reads as TGTGCCAGCAGCCGACTCGGACAGGAAAAACTGTTTTTT. It codes for CASSRLGQEKLFF. Drawing the rest from reference TRBV7-9 and TRBJ1-4, the complete variable domain is DTGVSQNPRHKITKRGQNVTFRCDPISEHNRLYWYRQTLGQGPEFLTYFQNEAQLEKSRLLSDRFSAERPKGSFSTLEIQRTEQGDSAMYLCASSRLGQEKLFFGSGTQLSVL.

A word on this clonotype: A read error is possible here, since a much larger clone lies one base away. The V and J genes are TRBV28 and TRBJ1-2, with 7 positions matching TRBD1. Germline values: CDR1 MDHEN, CDR2 SYDVKM. CDR3 length: 14 residues. CDR3 nucleotide sequence: TGTGCCGGCAGTTTCGGAGGGGGCGGTCGGGGCTACACCTTC. Translating gives CAGSFGGGGRGYTF.

This clonotype was detected ten times or more. This rearrangement joins TRBV15 to TRBJ2-2; D is perhaps TRBD1 (5 bases). CDR1 and CDR2 (germline): LNHNV, YYDKDF (reference sequence). There are 13 residues in the CDR3. Trimming took 8 bases from V and 4 from J, leaving 11 bases between them. The CDR3 DNA reads TGTGCCACCGGGGCGGTTTTCACCGGGGAGCTGTTTTTT. It specifies CATGAVFTGELFF.